These 8 T cell receptor beta chains were all obtained from the same sample, sequenced in a study of molecular identifiers for immune sequencing clone quantification. TCRdb reprocessed the PCR reads via MiXCR and lists one record per CDR3 protein. The profile shows 490,000 or so distinct CDR3 sequences, 20% to 25% of them singletons. The sequenced sample was naive CD8+ T cells from blood, with Jurkat cell RNA spiked in. Sample subset: FACS-sorted CD8+CD4-CCR7+CD45RA+ naive T cells. These receptors originate from a human donor in good health. Some libraries in this study had Jurkat cell RNA spiked in.

This clonotype was observed many times. The chain employs TRBV27 and TRBJ2-3; 10 bases match TRBD2. The CDR3 runs to 15 residues. CDR1 is MNHEY and CDR2 is SMNVEV in the germline V gene (reference sequence). V lost 6 bases and J lost 1; bases outside the gene matches: 4. The CDR3 is CASRHGLAGTDTQYF. In nucleotides, the CDR3 is TGTGCCAGCAGACACGGACTAGCGGGCACAGATACGCAGTATTTT.

Note on this clonotype: This may be a read error: a much more frequent sequence differs by one nucleotide. The J gene is TRBJ1-5, the V gene TRBV4-2; TRBD1 aligns across 7 bases. This CDR3 is 13 amino acids long. In germline, CDR1 is LGHNA, CDR2 YNFKEQ. CDR3 amino acids: CASSQDMGQPRHF. The CDR3 DNA follows: TGTGCCAGCAGCCAAGATATGGGACAGCCCCGGCATTTT.

This clonotype was seen at least ten times. CDR3 nucleotides: TGCAGTGCTAGAGAGGGATACTACCGAGCCGCAGATACGCAGTATTTT. Translated: CSAREGYYRAADTQYF. The chain combines TRBV20-1 with TRBJ2-3; D not resolved. The ends were cut back, 0 bases at V and 4 bases at J, with 17 bases in the middle. The V gene's germline CDR1 is DFQATT and CDR2 SNEGSKA (reference sequence). The CDR3 totals 16 residues.

The gene calls are TRBV12-3 or TRBV12-4 and TRBJ1-1; D perhaps matches TRBD1 (5 bases). The length of the CDR3 is 13 residues. The V and J ends lost 6 bases and 4 bases respectively, with 12 bases between them. The CDR3 spells CASSWGFSTEAFF. The CDR3 nucleotides read TGTGCCAGCAGCTGGGGGTTCAGCACTGAAGCTTTCTTT.

This sequence joins TRBV13 and TRBJ1-1; the D is unclear. Trimming shortened V by 0 bases and J by 0 bases, and 8 bases separated the two germline ends. This CDR3 is built from 15 residues. Germline CDR1 reads PRHDT; CDR2 reads FYEKMQ (reference sequence). CDR3 in amino acids: CASSLGPGLNTEAFF. CDR3 nucleotides: TGTGCCAGCAGCTTAGGGCCAGGATTGAACACTGAAGCTTTCTTT.

This clonotype has only a few counts. This chain uses TRBV5-1 with TRBJ2-7, with 10 bases that match TRBD1. The CDR3 consists of 13 residues. CDR1 and CDR2 (germline): SGHRS, YFSETQ. J lost 5 bases, V lost 4 bases, and 3 bases had no gene match. CDR3 sequence reads: CASSAGQGDEQYF. The CDR3 DNA sequence: TGCGCCAGCAGCGCTGGACAGGGGGACGAGCAGTACTTC.

This chain uses TRBV5-1 with TRBJ1-4, with D uncertain. This CDR3 is built from 19 residues. Germline CDR1 and CDR2: SGHRS and YFSETQ. V was clipped by 3 bases and J by 8 bases, with 29 bases between them. In DNA, the CDR3 is TGCGCCAGCAGCTCCTACGAGAGCCAAACACCTAGCGGGAACGAAAAACTGTTTTTT. Its translation is CASSSYESQTPSGNEKLFF.

With respect to this clonotype: This could be a read error, since a much larger clone is one nucleotide away. V usage is TRBV6-5 and J usage is TRBJ2-3; D uncertain. The CDR3 length is 13 residues. The germline CDR1 and CDR2 sequences are MNHEY and SVGAGI. CDR3 residues: CACSALATGTQYF. CDR3 nucleotide sequence: TGTGCCTGCAGTGCGCTGGCGACTGGTACGCAGTATTTT.